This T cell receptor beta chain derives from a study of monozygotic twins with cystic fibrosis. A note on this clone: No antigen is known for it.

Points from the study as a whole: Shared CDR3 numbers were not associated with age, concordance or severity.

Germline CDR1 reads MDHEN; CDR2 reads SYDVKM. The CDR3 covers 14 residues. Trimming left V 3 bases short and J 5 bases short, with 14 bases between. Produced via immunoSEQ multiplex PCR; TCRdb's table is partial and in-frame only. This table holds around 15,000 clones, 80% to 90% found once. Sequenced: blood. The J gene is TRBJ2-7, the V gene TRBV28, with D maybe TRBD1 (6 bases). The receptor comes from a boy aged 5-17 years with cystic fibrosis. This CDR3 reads CASSLALGGNEQYF. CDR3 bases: TGTGCCAGCAGTTTGGCTTTAGGGGGAAACGAGCAGTACTTC.